This T cell receptor beta chain was documented in a study of glioma-infiltrating T cells after dendritic cell vaccination. Sequencing was performed with immunoSEQ multiplex PCR; in TCRdb, only in-frame clones are kept and a portion is missing. Of tens of thousands of clones listed, 70% to 90% are singletons. General study findings and limits: No direct clonality-survival link was found; a diverse polyclonal response may matter.

On this clone itself: The antigen remains undetermined.

The CDR3 has 16 amino acids. Germline V gives CDR1 SGDLS, CDR2 YYNGEE. J was trimmed by 5 bases and V by 0 bases; bases with no gene match: 7. Sequencing used blood, obtained before dendritic cell vaccination. This TCR came from a human donor with glioblastoma. V is TRBV9 and J is TRBJ2-2; TRBD2 aligns across 7 bases. CDR3 amino acids: CASSVASGGRTGELFF. In DNA, the CDR3 is TGTGCCAGCAGCGTAGCGTCGGGGGGAAGGACCGGGGAGCTGTTTTTT.